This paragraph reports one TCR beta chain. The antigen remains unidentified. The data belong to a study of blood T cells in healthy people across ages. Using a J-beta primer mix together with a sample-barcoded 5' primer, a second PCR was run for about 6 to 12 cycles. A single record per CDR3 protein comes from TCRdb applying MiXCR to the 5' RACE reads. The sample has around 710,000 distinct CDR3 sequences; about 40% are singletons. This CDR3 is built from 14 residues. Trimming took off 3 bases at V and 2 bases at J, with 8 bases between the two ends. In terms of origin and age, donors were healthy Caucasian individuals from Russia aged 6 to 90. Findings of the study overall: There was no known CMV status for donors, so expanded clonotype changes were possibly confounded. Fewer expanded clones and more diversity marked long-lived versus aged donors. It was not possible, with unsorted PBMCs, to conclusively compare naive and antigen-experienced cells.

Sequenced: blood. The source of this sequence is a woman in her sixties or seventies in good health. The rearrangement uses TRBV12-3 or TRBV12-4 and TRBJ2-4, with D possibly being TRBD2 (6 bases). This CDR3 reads CASSFGGTKNIQYF. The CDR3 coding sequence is TGTGCCAGCAGTTTTGGGGGGACCAAAAACATTCAGTACTTC.